What follows are 20 T cell receptor beta chains derived from one specimen sequenced in a study of radiotherapy plus CTLA-4 blockade in lung cancer. Profiling relied on immunoSEQ multiplex PCR, and the TCRdb table lists in-frame clones only, not all of them. The sample consists of tens of thousands of clones, about 72% of them appearing once. The specimen comprised peripheral blood, sampled from a patient treated with radiotherapy plus ipilimumab. All receptors derive from a human donor with non-small cell lung cancer who had stable disease on radiotherapy plus ipilimumab.

J is TRBJ1-1 and V is TRBV7-3, with no clear D. Per germline, CDR1 SGHTA and CDR2 FQGTGA. CDR3 size: 14 residues. The ends were cut back, 1 base at V and 0 bases at J, with 6 bases in the middle. CDR3 DNA: TGTGCCAGCAGCTTAAACCTTATGAACACTGAAGCTTTCTTT. Translating gives CASSLNLMNTEAFF.

This chain links TRBV7-2 with TRBJ1-5; D gene uncertain. The V end lost 3 bases, the J end lost 5 bases, and 8 bases lay between the germline ends. There are 13 residues in the CDR3. Germline CDR1 is SGHTA and CDR2 is FQGNSA. CDR3 loop: CASSFGRDQPQHF. As DNA, the CDR3 is TGTGCCAGCAGCTTTGGCAGAGATCAGCCCCAGCATTTT.

The V call is TRBV6-1, the J call TRBJ1-3; D perhaps matches TRBD1 (6 bases). Germline V gene lookup returns CDR1 MNHNS and CDR2 SASEGT. There are 15 residues in the CDR3. The V end was cut by 9 bases, the J end by 0 bases, with 15 bases between. CDR3 nucleotide sequence: TGTGCCAGTTCGGGACACCCGAGCTCTGGAAACACCATATATTTT. It translates to CASSGHPSSGNTIYF.

Notes on this clone: In the same sample, other DNA sequences code for this CDR3. J is TRBJ1-1 and V is TRBV5-5; D possibly corresponds to TRBD1 (5 bases). CDR3 length: 13 amino acids. The V gene lost 5 bases and the J gene lost 2 bases, with 10 bases spanning the gap. The germline gives CDR1 SGHKS, CDR2 YYEKEE (reference sequence). The CDR3 here is CASSRQGNTEAFF. CDR3 DNA: TGTGCCAGCAGTCGGCAGGGTAACACTGAAGCTTTCTTT.

Worth noting for this clone: The junction does not match germline at one end; this may be a read error. The same CDR3 arises from other DNA sequences in this sample as well. The chain has TRBV5-4 and TRBJ2-2, with 8 bases matching TRBD2. Germline values: CDR1 SGHNT, CDR2 YYREEE (reference sequence). The CDR3 extends over 15 amino acids. DNA for the CDR3: TGCGCCAGCAGCTTGAGTCGGGGGGGGACCGGGGAGCTGTTTTTT. Amino acids: CASSLSRGGTGELFF.

This sequence joins TRBV5-1 and TRBJ1-4, with a tentative D call TRBD1 (5 bases). V lost 7 bases and J lost 6, with 16 bases in between. The germline CDR1 and CDR2 sequences are SGHRS and YFSETQ. The CDR3 is 14 amino acids. Here the CDR3 reads CASSLGGEYEKLFF. DNA for the CDR3: TGCGCCAGCTCCCTGGGGGGGGAATATGAAAAACTGTTTTTT.

The chain is built from TRBV6-5 and TRBJ2-4, with TRBD2 matching 9 bases. Per germline, CDR1 MNHEY and CDR2 SVGAGI. The V and J ends lost 5 bases and 6 bases, in that order; junction bases with no gene match: 5. There are 14 residues in the CDR3. The CDR3 loop is CASSPGTSINIQYF. The CDR3 coding sequence is TGTGCCAGCAGTCCCGGGACTAGCATAAACATTCAGTACTTC.

This clone was seen only a few times. V gene TRBV11-3 combines with J gene TRBJ1-3; 7 positions agree with TRBD1. The V segment lost 5 bases and the J segment 3 bases; nucleotides outside the gene matches: 10. Germline V lookup: CDR1 SGHNT, CDR2 YENEEA. CDR3 size: 16 residues. CDR3 coding DNA: TGTGCCAGCAGCGCGGGACAGTCCCACCTTGGAAACACCATATATTTT. This sequence encodes CASSAGQSHLGNTIYF.

The chain couples TRBV12-5 to TRBJ2-7, with 9 bases fitting TRBD1. The CDR3 has 14 amino acids. The germline V gene has CDR1 LGHNT and CDR2 FRNRAP. Trimming cost V 5 bases and J 6 bases; bases outside gene matches: 8. The CDR3 DNA is TGTGCTAGTGGTATAGGGACAGGGTCGGCCGAGCAGTACTTC. Protein sequence: CASGIGTGSAEQYF.

The chain recombines TRBV19 with TRBJ1-1; D ambiguous. Trimming left V 2 bases short and J 1 base short, with 14 bases between. This CDR3 spans 16 amino acids. Germline V gives CDR1 LNHDA, CDR2 SQIVND (reference sequence). The CDR3 DNA is TGTGCCAGTAGTATAATGGTTGGACGTTCGAACACTGAAGCTTTCTTT. Amino acids: CASSIMVGRSNTEAFF. Full variable domain (remainder filled in from reference TRBV19 and TRBJ1-1): DGGITQSPKYLFRKEGQNVTLSCEQNLNHDAMYWYRQDPGQGLRLIYYSQIVNDFQKGDIAEGYSVSREKKESFPLTVTSAQKNPTAFYLCASSIMVGRSNTEAFFGQGTRLTVV.

This clone was seen a few times. This chain uses TRBV4-1 with TRBJ2-2, with 14 positions matching TRBD2. The germline V gene has CDR1 MGHRA and CDR2 YSYEKL. This CDR3 has 18 residues. Trimming cost V 0 bases and J 5 bases; bases outside gene matches: 5. The CDR3 region has the DNA TGCGCCAGCAGCCAAGATACGGGGACTAGCGGGGGAACCGGGGAGCTGTTTTTT. As protein: CASSQDTGTSGGTGELFF.

The chain has TRBV9 and TRBJ2-3, with D perhaps given as TRBD1 or TRBD2 (5 bases each). CDR1 and CDR2 (germline): SGDLS, YYNGEE. The CDR3 is 16 amino acids. The V end was cut by 0 bases, the J end by 2 bases, with 13 bases between. In DNA, the CDR3 is TGTGCCAGCAGCGTAGAGAGGGGATTGCCCACAGATACGCAGTATTTT. It specifies CASSVERGLPTDTQYF.

CDR3 sequence: CAIELALQREQFF. The CDR3 nucleotides are TGTGCCATTGAACTCGCACTCCAAAGAGAGCAGTTCTTC. This chain joins TRBV7-8 and TRBJ2-1; D not certain. Germline V gene lookup returns CDR1 SGHVS and CDR2 FQNEAQ. Trimming took off 10 bases at V and 10 bases at J, with 20 bases between the two ends. The CDR3 extends over 13 amino acids.

This clone was counted once. The chain uses TRBV30 and TRBJ1-1, with 7 positions matching TRBD1. This CDR3 comprises 12 residues. V dropped 1 base and J dropped 5; count of bases not matched to a gene: 1. The germline gives CDR1 GTSNPN, CDR2 SVGIG (reference sequence). The chain's CDR3 is CAWSGDSTEAFF. CDR3 coding DNA: TGTGCCTGGAGTGGGGACAGTACTGAAGCTTTCTTT.

A few counts support this clone. The CDR3 bases are TGTGCCGCCCAGGGGCAGAATTCACCCCTCCACTTT. It is translated as CAAQGQNSPLHF. The gene calls are TRBV6-5 and TRBJ1-6; maybe TRBD1 (6 bases). The CDR3 contains 12 residues. Germline lookup yields CDR1 MNHEY and CDR2 SVGAGI. V was cut by 11 bases and J by 7 bases, with 12 bases left in between.

This clone has a single count. V gene TRBV18 combines with J gene TRBJ2-7; D unclear. Trimming left V 3 bases short and J 4 bases short, with 10 bases between. The germline CDR1 and CDR2 sequences are KGHSH and LQKENI. The CDR3 extends over 13 amino acids. This CDR3 is CASSPNYLYEQYV. The CDR3 bases are TGTGCCAGCTCACCTAATTATCTGTACGAGCAGTACGTC.

The chain carries TRBV5-6 and TRBJ1-1; D ambiguous. V lost 1 base and J lost 5, with 12 bases in between. The germline gives CDR1 SGHDT, CDR2 YYEEEE. The CDR3 contains 14 residues. Here the CDR3 DNA reads TGTGCCAGCAGCTTGTCTGCGGGGAGGACTGAAGCTTTCTTT. Translation: CASSLSAGRTEAFF. Full variable domain (missing parts from reference TRBV5-6 and TRBJ1-1): DAGVTQSPTHLIKTRGQQVTLRCSPKSGHDTVSWYQQALGQGPQFIFQYYEEEERQRGNFPDRFSGHQFPNYSSELNVNALLLGDSALYLCASSLSAGRTEAFFGQGTRLTVV.

This clone was seen once. This may come from a read error, since a much larger clone is one base off. At the DNA level, this CDR3 is encoded by other sequences in the same sample as well. The rearrangement joins TRBV13 to TRBJ1-2; 7 bases are a match to TRBD1. The V segment lost 11 bases and the J segment 4 bases; nucleotides outside the gene matches: 16. The length of the CDR3 is 15 residues. Germline V gene sequence: CDR1 PRHDT, CDR2 FYEKMQ (reference sequence). CDR3: CARRSGQGGGYGYTF. CDR3 in DNA: TGTGCCCGCCGCTCGGGCCAGGGGGGGGGCTATGGCTACACCTTC.

The chain combines TRBV27 with TRBJ1-2, with 7 positions matching TRBD1. Per the germline V gene, CDR1 is MNHEY and CDR2 is SMNVEV (reference sequence). The CDR3 sequence is 18 residues long. The trim removed 3 bases at V and 0 bases at J, leaving 13 bases unmatched. CDR3 amino acids: CASSFSGMDRRPNYGYTF. As DNA, the CDR3 is TGTGCCAGCAGTTTCAGCGGCATGGACAGGCGACCTAACTATGGCTACACCTTC.

This clone turned up a few times. The chain carries TRBV6-6 and TRBJ1-6; D gene ambiguous. The CDR3 covers 15 residues. CDR1 is MNHNY and CDR2 is SVGAGI in the germline V gene (reference sequence). V dropped 7 bases and J dropped 4 bases, with 14 bases sitting between them. CDR3 protein: CASTSGAGYNSPLHF. CDR3 DNA: TGTGCCAGCACCTCTGGTGCGGGGTATAATTCACCCCTCCACTTT.